A single sample gave rise to the 8 T cell receptor beta chains below, sequenced in a study of graft-versus-host responses after intestinal transplantation. Sequencing used immunoSEQ multiplex PCR; TCRdb keeps in-frame clones, though not all of them. The top ten clones hold about 0.18% of a sample with roughly 120,000 clones, around nine tenths of them seen once. Their target antigens are unknown. This specimen was unstimulated CD4+ T cells sorted from spleen or lymph node cells, taken before intestinal transplant. These receptor sequences come from a human donor who received an intestinal transplant.

The chain joins TRBV18 to TRBJ2-3; D gene ambiguous. The V end lost 3 bases, the J end lost 0 bases, and 7 bases lay between the germline ends. The CDR3 has 14 residues. Germline V CDR1 and CDR2: KGHSH, LQKENI. The CDR3, as DNA: TGTGCCAGCTCACCGACTCAGAGCACAGATACGCAGTATTTT. Encoded protein: CASSPTQSTDTQYF.

The chain uses TRBV5-4 and TRBJ2-1; the match to TRBD2 covers 10 bases. V lost 2 bases, J lost 3 bases, and 17 bases stayed unmatched. This CDR3 region has 20 residues. CDR1 is SGHNT and CDR2 is YYREEE in the germline V gene (reference sequence). For the CDR3, the DNA is TGTGCCAGCAGCTTATTCCTGGGTACGCTCCTAGCGGGGGACTACAATGAGCAGTTCTTC. It yields the protein CASSLFLGTLLAGDYNEQFF.

The rearrangement links TRBV4-1 to TRBJ1-2; 9 nucleotides agree with TRBD1. CDR3 length: 16 residues. Germline loops: CDR1 MGHRA, CDR2 YSYEKL. V was pared by 1 base and J by 8 bases, with 11 bases of the junction left unmatched. The CDR3 bases are TGCGCCAGCAGCCAAGGGGACAGGGACTTTTCTTACGGCTACACCTTC. It translates to CASSQGDRDFSYGYTF.

The CDR3, as DNA: TGCGCCAGCAGCCGCCCGGGGGGCGCGAACACCGGGGAGCTGTTTTTT. It yields the protein CASSRPGGANTGELFF. The V gene is TRBV5-1, the J gene TRBJ2-2; D possibly corresponds to TRBD2 (7 bases). The germline V gene has CDR1 SGHRS and CDR2 YFSETQ. The CDR3 totals 16 residues. V was shortened by 4 bases and J by 0 bases, with 13 bases between the two germline ends.

The chain carries TRBV28 and TRBJ2-2, with TRBD1 matching over 7 bases. Germline-derived CDR1 and CDR2 are MDHEN and SYDVKM. After removal of 6 bases from V and 4 bases from J, the junction contained 5 bases not matched to a gene. The CDR3 runs to 14 residues. This chain's CDR3 is CASSSTGPTGELFF. Here the CDR3 DNA reads TGTGCCAGCAGCTCGACAGGGCCCACCGGGGAGCTGTTTTTT.

The chain couples TRBV7-9 to TRBJ2-7; a weak D match, TRBD1 (7 bases). Trimming took 3 bases from V and 0 from J, leaving 9 bases between them. CDR1 and CDR2 (germline): SEHNR, FQNEAQ (reference sequence). The CDR3 is 14 residues long. The CDR3 coding sequence is TGTGCCAGCAGCTTTCAGGGGGGCTCCTACGAGCAGTACTTC. Protein sequence: CASSFQGGSYEQYF.

The CDR3 loop reads CSTGRGEAFF. The CDR3 DNA is TGCAGTACCGGAAGGGGTGAAGCTTTCTTT. The genes are TRBV20-1 and TRBJ1-1; TRBD1 is a possible D gene (5 bases). This CDR3 is 10 amino acids long. The germline V and J ends were trimmed by 8 bases and 7 bases, with 11 bases remaining between them. Germline V gene data show CDR1 as DFQATT and CDR2 as SNEGSKA (reference sequence).

CDR3 DNA: TGTGCCAGCAGCCTTGACACTGGCGATGGCTACACCTTC. This encodes CASSLDTGDGYTF. This sequence joins TRBV7-2 and TRBJ1-2; D gene uncertain. The CDR3 totals 13 residues. The V gene lost 5 bases and the J gene lost 6 bases, with 13 bases spanning the gap. Germline CDR1 reads SGHTA; CDR2 reads FQGNSA.